This record concerns one TCR beta chain sequence. Clones were sequenced by immunoSEQ multiplex PCR, and TCRdb holds only the in-frame ones, with some missing. The profile covers some 200,000 clones, with approximately 90% appearing a single time and around 3.6% taken by the ten largest. The record originates from a study of T cell responses to AZD1222 COVID-19 vaccine. Pooled samples include second doses given at about 4 or 12 weeks. This CDR3 comprises 13 residues. Per the germline V gene, CDR1 is MDHEN and CDR2 is SYDVKM. V was shortened by 3 bases and J by 5 bases, with 8 bases between the two germline ends.

This chain uses TRBV28 with TRBJ1-5, with D perhaps TRBD1 (5 bases). Sequenced material: peripheral blood, taken 28 days after the second AZD1222 dose. This sequence originates from an adult who received the AZD1222 COVID-19 vaccine. The CDR3 spells CASSLPGDQPQHF. DNA for the CDR3: TGTGCCAGCAGTTTGCCGGGGGATCAGCCCCAGCATTTT.